The subject of this entry is one T cell receptor beta chain. The sample originates from a study of blood T cell repertoires in COVID-19. The data were produced by immunoSEQ multiplex PCR, yet TCRdb's version contains in-frame clones alone and is incomplete. This sample has 70,000 to 80,000 clones; around 84% occur once, and the top ten carry approximately 12%. The CDR3 length is 15 residues. The germline gives CDR1 LGHDT, CDR2 YNNKEL (reference sequence). V was shortened by 0 bases and J by 8 bases, with 16 bases between the two germline ends. This TCR was sampled from a human donor in a cohort sampled during active COVID-19. The chain has TRBV3-1 (or the pseudogene TRBV3-2) and TRBJ1-2; a possible D gene is TRBD1 (5 bases). Sequencing was performed on peripheral blood. The CDR3 here is CASSQDRGGRLGYTF. CDR3 sequence (DNA): TGTGCCAGCAGCCAAGATCGGGGGGGACGGCTAGGCTACACCTTC.